The T cell receptor beta chain described here comes from a study of T cell responses to AZD1222 COVID-19 vaccine. Study-level findings and limits: Donors were largely white British and mainly female; clonal diversity was possibly underestimated. No repertoire was sampled before or during the peak T cell response, only after it. Reportedly, close to half of spike-specific TCRs are directed against unmutated variant regions.

A remark on this clone: The target antigen is unknown.

The data were produced by immunoSEQ multiplex PCR, yet TCRdb's version contains in-frame clones alone and is incomplete. The top ten clones hold 0.9% to 1.2% of a sample with about 120,000 clones, about nine tenths of them seen once. The CDR3 length is 13 residues. The germline V and J ends were trimmed by 5 bases and 8 bases, with 12 bases remaining between them. The germline V gene encodes CDR1 MNHEY and CDR2 SVGAGI. The starting material was peripheral blood, obtained 28 days after the second AZD1222 dose. This receptor was obtained from an adult who received the AZD1222 COVID-19 vaccine. V is TRBV6-5 and J is TRBJ1-4; D might be TRBD1 (5 bases). Written as DNA, the CDR3 is TGTGCCAGCAGTCGTGACAGACTGGAAAAACTGTTTTTT. This sequence encodes CASSRDRLEKLFF.